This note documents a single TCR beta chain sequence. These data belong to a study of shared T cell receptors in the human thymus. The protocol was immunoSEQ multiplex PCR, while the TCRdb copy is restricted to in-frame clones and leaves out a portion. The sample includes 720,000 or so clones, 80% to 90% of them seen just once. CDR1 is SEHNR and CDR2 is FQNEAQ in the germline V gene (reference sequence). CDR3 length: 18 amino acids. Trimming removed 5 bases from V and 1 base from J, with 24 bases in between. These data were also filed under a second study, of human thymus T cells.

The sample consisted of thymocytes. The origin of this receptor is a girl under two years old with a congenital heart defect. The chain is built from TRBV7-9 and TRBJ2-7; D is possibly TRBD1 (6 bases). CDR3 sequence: CASSGYPTTGLASYEQYF. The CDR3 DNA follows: TGTGCCAGCAGCGGTTATCCAACTACAGGGTTAGCGTCCTACGAGCAGTACTTC.